This T cell receptor beta chain stems from a study of T-cell memory formation after mild COVID-19 (dated by TCRdb to the early 2020s). Background on the whole study: TCR sequence clusters from the two donors were largely donor specific. In a couple of donors, T-cell clones that expanded and contracted after mild COVID-19 were tracked by sequencing TCRalpha and TCRbeta repertoires over time. The cohort comprised two young, previously healthy adult volunteers, one female and one male.

The trim is 0 bases for V and 4 bases for J, with a gap of 12 bases between the germline ends. Spanning cysteine to phenylalanine, the CDR3 consists of 15 amino acids. Left in the record is the CDR3 DNA by itself, 45 bases read in frame from the first base. Via the germline V gene, CDR1 is MNHEY and CDR2 SVGEGT. Instrument used: Illumina NovaSeq 6000. TCRalpha and TCRbeta cDNA libraries were built by 5'RACE with constant-segment primers, adding sample barcodes and unique molecular identifiers. Trizol reagent was used to extract RNA from every sample. Amplification of the libraries took two PCR steps, and the second step added a second sample barcode plus Illumina TruSeq adapters. Sequencing of the libraries was done on an Illumina NovaSeq, producing 2 x 150 bp paired-end reads. In the authors' own workflow: Demultiplexing of reads and collapsing into UMI-guided consensus sequences were performed with migec v1.2.7. Using mixcr v2.1.11, UMI consensuses were aligned to TRA and TRB V and J templates and then assembled into clonotypes. A clonotype was counted as expanded or contracted only if both edgeR and NoisET called the change significant, with noise models trained on biological replicates. For edgeR calls, the thresholds were a false discovery rate-adjusted p below 0.01 and a log2 fold-change of 1. As an exploratory analysis of dynamics, PCA with hierarchical clustering was applied to max-normalized trajectories of the 1000 most abundant clonotypes. Each responding clone was given a CD4 or CD8 phenotype based on the CD4+ and CD8+ repertoires, which had been sequenced separately. Starting from the raw public reads, TCRdb applied fastp trimming at Q25, assembled clones with MiXCR and retained in-frame beta chains. Identical CDR3 protein sequences are pooled into one entry, listed with their most common genes and DNA. In this record, the V and J calls reflect TCRdb's handling and not the investigators' own analysis. The sample includes about 410,000 distinct CDR3 sequences, with roughly 18% observed a single time. The ten top clones hold 20% to 25% of the sample.

This clonotype was seen a few times. The antigen it binds to is not known. No base-level quality is on record; no much larger clone is a single base apart. The study at large found these results: Contracting CD4+ clones were found mainly in CM and EM memory subsets, while CD8+ clones were enriched in EMRA. Whether the second-wave clones peaking on day 37 were SARS-CoV-2 specific was not confirmed. Clones that contracted from day 15 to 85 showed balanced CD4/CD8 phenotypes, whereas a second wave of clones that expanded from day 15 to 37 leaned towards CD4+. Only a couple of mild cases were covered by the study, and larger cohorts that include severe cases with pre-infection samples were considered necessary. Some responding clones were detected in pre-infection memory, which suggested that pre-existing cross-reactive memory T cells had joined the SARS-CoV-2 response.

PBMCs were isolated by Ficoll-Paque density gradient centrifugation. The sequence joins TRBV6-2 or TRBV6-3 to TRBJ1-1, with TRBD1 as a weak D call on 5 bases. This clonotype originated in a man aged 18 to 29 who had mild COVID-19 (a few samples of this study predate the infection). The sample titles of this study are shuffled in the database, so cell type and time point are left out; the donor was told from shared clones. The specimen was PBMCs or a T cell subset sorted from them (not recorded which). The DNA is TGTGCCAGCAGTTACTCGCAGGGTTTTGGCACTGAAGCTTTCTTT. Its protein is CASSYSQGFGTEAFF.